This record concerns one TCR beta chain sequence. Its antigen is unidentified. These data are taken from a study of shared clonotypes between healthy human individuals. CDR1 and CDR2 (germline): LGHNA, YNFKEQ. The CDR3 runs to 19 residues. V trimming: 1 base; J trimming: 6 bases; junction bases outside the gene matches: 17. Sequencing was performed with immunoSEQ multiplex PCR; in TCRdb, only in-frame clones are kept and a portion is missing. The sample shows about 2.3 million clones, 85% to 95% of them seen only once. Study-level findings and limits: The represented genetic and exposure-history diversity was limited by the small number of donors. Apart from blood, nothing was sampled; tissue repertoires likely differ.

CD4+ cells yielded CD45RA+ naive and CD45RA-negative memory subsets. Sequencing input: naive CD4+ T cells from PBMCs. Documented subset: CD45RA+ positively selected. The TCR was taken from a man between 18 and 29 years old in good health. Some clones in this sample may be carry-over from other donors' samples. The chain joins TRBV4-2 to TRBJ2-1; TRBD2 matches at 8 bases. CDR3 protein: CASSQGEGPTAGVGNEQFF. DNA of the CDR3: TGTGCCAGCAGCCAAGGGGAAGGGCCGACAGCGGGAGTAGGCAATGAGCAGTTCTTC.